This T cell receptor (beta chain) is from a study of identical twins. The ends lost 6 bases at V and 7 bases at J; junction bases unmatched: 11. Looked up from germline, CDR1 is DFQATT and CDR2 is SNEGSKA (reference sequence). This CDR3 region has 16 residues. Template switching (which added a universal primer site) was used, and cDNA carried unique molecular identifiers. TCRdb re-derived calls from the 5' RACE reads in MiXCR, one entry per CDR3 protein. The sample contains approximately 890,000 distinct CDR3 sequences, 9% to 15% of which appear only once. This clonotype has a handful of counts. Its antigen remains unknown. Study outcomes and limitations: Modeled out-of-frame TCR alpha sharing in monozygotic twins fell below observed levels. Cross-sectional statistics, not tracking of the same donors, supported the conclusions.

The data also belong to a second study, concerning yellow fever vaccine responses in identical twins.

The sequenced material came from PBMCs. The chain joins TRBV20-1 to TRBJ2-1, with TRBD2 identical over 14 bases. The receptor's source is a woman under 30 in good health. The CDR3 loop is CSAITGTSGRENEQFF. CDR3 in DNA: TGCAGTGCAATAACCGGGACTAGCGGGAGAGAAAATGAGCAGTTCTTC.